The sequence of this T cell receptor beta chain was determined in a study of Graves' ophthalmopathy and Graves' hyperthyroidism. A 10 ml volume of fresh peripheral blood provided the PBMCs. This clonotype was seen ten or more times. Scientists amplified the TCR beta CDR3 regions from RNA transcripts. RT-PCR in the first round used HTBI primers; a second-round multiplex PCR followed. TCRdb re-called the multiplex PCR reads with MiXCR, one entry per CDR3 protein. The sample includes some 370,000 distinct CDR3 sequences, approximately 18% of them seen just once. The clonotype was recovered from an adult woman with stable Graves' hyperthyroidism. The sample was peripheral blood.

The CDR3 region is CASSYDRGISGYTF. The CDR3 DNA reads as TGTGCCAGCAGTTACGACAGGGGGATAAGTGGCTACACCTTC. V usage is TRBV6-5 and J usage is TRBJ1-2; 9 bases are a match to TRBD1. Germline V gene sequence: CDR1 MNHEY, CDR2 SVGAGI. The junction had 5 bases not matched to a gene; V was cut back by 2 bases and J by 7 bases. The CDR3 loop spans 14 amino acids.